The next 12 T cell receptor beta chains were all read from a single sample in a study of neurological immune-mediated disorders. TCRdb ran MiXCR on the 5' RACE reads and lists one entry per CDR3 protein. The table includes about 32,000 distinct CDR3 sequences, about 4.1% detected once. Sequencing was done on a sample of PBMCs. The origin of the receptors is a man aged 30 to 45 with multiple sclerosis.

This clonotype was counted ten times or more. The chain couples TRBV12-3 or TRBV12-4 to TRBJ2-3; D is unresolved. The CDR3 runs 13 residues. The V and J ends lost 2 bases and 0 bases respectively, with 3 bases between them. The CDR3 DNA reads TGTGCCAGCAGTTTACCCAGCACAGATACGCAGTATTTT. Its protein is CASSLPSTDTQYF.

This clonotype was counted at least ten times. The V gene is TRBV20-1, the J gene TRBJ2-5, with D unresolved. V was shortened by 0 bases and J by 2 bases, with 10 bases between the two germline ends. The germline CDR1 and CDR2 sequences are DFQATT and SNEGSKA (reference sequence). This CDR3 spans 14 amino acids. The CDR3: CSARDVGRQETQYF. Here the CDR3 DNA reads TGCAGTGCTAGAGACGTGGGCAGGCAAGAGACCCAGTACTTC.

This clonotype was recorded many times. This sequence joins TRBV7-2 and TRBJ2-7; TRBD2 matches 8 bases. Germline V gene sequence: CDR1 SGHTA, CDR2 FQGNSA. V gave up 1 base and J gave up 2 bases; unmatched junction bases: 7. The CDR3 runs to 16 residues. The CDR3 is CASSLVGGGTAYEQYF. The CDR3 nucleotides are TGTGCCAGCAGCTTAGTGGGCGGGGGGACGGCCTACGAGCAGTACTTC.

Ten or more counts support this clonotype. J is TRBJ1-4 and V is TRBV20-1; 7 bases match TRBD1. CDR3 length: 14 residues. The V and J ends lost 3 bases and 4 bases, in that order; junction bases with no gene match: 5. CDR1 DFQATT and CDR2 SNEGSKA come from the germline V gene (reference sequence). CDR3 sequence reads: CSASTGALNEKLFF. CDR3 DNA sequence: TGCAGTGCTAGCACAGGGGCGCTTAATGAAAAACTGTTTTTT.

The sample holds many counts of this clonotype. The chain uses TRBV9 and TRBJ1-4, with TRBD1 as a possible D gene (5 bases). Germline lookup yields CDR1 SGDLS and CDR2 YYNGEE. There are 14 residues in the CDR3. V was trimmed by 2 bases and J by 6 bases, leaving 11 bases between them. The CDR3 nucleotides are TGTGCCAGCAGCGTCCGGGACGGGTATGAAAAACTGTTTTTT. Protein: CASSVRDGYEKLFF.

This clonotype has ten or more counts. The chain carries TRBV6-1 and TRBJ2-1; D could derive from TRBD1 or TRBD2 (5 bases each). Germline V gene data show CDR1 as MNHNS and CDR2 as SASEGT. V was pared by 2 bases and J by 4 bases, with 12 bases between. The CDR3 has 15 amino acids. In DNA form, the CDR3 reads TGTGCCAGCAGTGAACCGGGACGACGATACAATGAGCAGTTCTTC. Translating gives CASSEPGRRYNEQFF.

The chain couples TRBV12-3 or TRBV12-4 to TRBJ2-3; 9 positions match TRBD2. The CDR3 covers 14 residues. V shed 6 bases, J shed 1 base, and the junction held 2 bases outside the gene matches. This CDR3 reads CASRPSGGTDTQYF. DNA of the CDR3: TGTGCCAGCAGGCCTAGCGGGGGCACAGATACGCAGTATTTT.

This clonotype appeared many times. The chain uses TRBV12-3 or TRBV12-4 and TRBJ1-4; D not resolved. V shed 5 bases and J shed 7 bases, with 17 bases lying between them. CDR3 length: 15 residues. The CDR3 DNA follows: TGTGCCAGCAGTAGTCGACCAAGGGAGGGTGAAAAACTGTTTTTT. As protein: CASSSRPREGEKLFF.

This clonotype was counted at least ten times. This chain links TRBV11-1 with TRBJ1-1; TRBD1 agrees at 7 bases. Germline values: CDR1 SGHAT, CDR2 FQDESV (reference sequence). The trim removed 4 bases at V and 3 bases at J, leaving 2 bases unmatched. CDR3 length: 13 amino acids. The CDR3 DNA follows: TGTGCCAGCAGCTCTACAGGGGACACTGAAGCTTTCTTT. Translation gives CASSSTGDTEAFF.

This clonotype was detected a few times. V is TRBV6-6 and J is TRBJ2-7; TRBD2 might be the D (5 bases). The CDR3 is made up of 12 amino acids. The germline CDR1 and CDR2 sequences are MNHNY and SVGAGI (reference sequence). Between the trimmed V and J ends, which lost 2 bases and 9 bases, there was a span of 11 bases. The CDR3 DNA reads TGTGCCAGCAGTTACCCGGGATCGTGGCAGTACTTC. It is translated as CASSYPGSWQYF.

This clonotype showed up many times. The chain carries TRBV9 and TRBJ2-3, with D perhaps matching TRBD2 (7 bases). Trimming took off 0 bases at V and 5 bases at J, with 19 bases between the two ends. Germline V gives CDR1 SGDLS, CDR2 YYNGEE. This CDR3 has 17 amino acids. The CDR3 DNA is TGTGCCAGCAGCGTAGCTATGGGGCGGGGGCCGGGAGATACGCAGTATTTT. Amino acid sequence: CASSVAMGRGPGDTQYF.

This clonotype turned up a few times. The V and J genes are TRBV5-1 and TRBJ2-1; possible D gene TRBD1, 6 bases. V shed 0 bases and J shed 5 bases, with 9 bases lying between them. CDR1 and CDR2 (germline): SGHRS, YFSETQ. The CDR3 spans 14 residues. The CDR3 loop reads CASSLVQGHNEQFF. The CDR3 DNA sequence: TGCGCCAGCAGCTTGGTACAGGGCCACAATGAGCAGTTCTTC.